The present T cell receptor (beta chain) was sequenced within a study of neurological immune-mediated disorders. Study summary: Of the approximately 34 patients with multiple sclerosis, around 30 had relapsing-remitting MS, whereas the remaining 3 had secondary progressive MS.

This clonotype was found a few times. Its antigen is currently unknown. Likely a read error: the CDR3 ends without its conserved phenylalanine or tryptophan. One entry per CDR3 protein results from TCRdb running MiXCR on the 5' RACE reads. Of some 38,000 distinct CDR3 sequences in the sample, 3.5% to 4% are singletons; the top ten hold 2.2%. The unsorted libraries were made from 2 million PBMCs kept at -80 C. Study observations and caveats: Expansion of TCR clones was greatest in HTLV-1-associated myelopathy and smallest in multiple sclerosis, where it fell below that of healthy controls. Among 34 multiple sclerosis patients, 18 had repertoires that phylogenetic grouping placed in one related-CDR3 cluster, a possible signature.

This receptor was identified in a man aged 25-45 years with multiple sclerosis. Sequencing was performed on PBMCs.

The CDR3 protein is CASSPTGGNQPQHY. The CDR3 region has the DNA TGTGCCAGCAGCCCTACGGGGGGAAATCAGCCCCAGCATTAT. V is TRBV7-2 and J is TRBJ1-5, with D perhaps TRBD1 (5 bases). Deletions cut 5 bases from V and 4 bases from J, with 12 bases between. CDR1 is SGHTA, CDR2 FQGNSA, per germline. This CDR3 spans 14 amino acids.